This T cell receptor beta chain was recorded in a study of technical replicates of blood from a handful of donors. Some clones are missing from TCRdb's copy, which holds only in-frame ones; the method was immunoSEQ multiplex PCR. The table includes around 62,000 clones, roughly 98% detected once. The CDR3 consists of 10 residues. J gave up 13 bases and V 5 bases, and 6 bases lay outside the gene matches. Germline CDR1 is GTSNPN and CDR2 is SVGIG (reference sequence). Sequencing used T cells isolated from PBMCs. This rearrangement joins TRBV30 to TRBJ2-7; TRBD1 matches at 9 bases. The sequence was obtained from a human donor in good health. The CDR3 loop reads CAWGRDREYF. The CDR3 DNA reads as TGTGCCTGGGGTAGGGACAGGGAATACTTC.